Detailed here is one TCR beta chain. The antigen is unknown. The data stem from a study of T cells in Graves' hyperthyroidism and ophthalmopathy. Regarding the study as a whole: In simple terms, a model built on 13 V-J features told ophthalmopathy apart from stable hyperthyroidism.

RNA transcripts provided the source from which TCR beta CDR3 regions were amplified. When the TCR CDR3 underwent first-round RT-PCR, the HTBI primer set was used. TCRdb reprocessed the multiplex PCR reads via MiXCR and lists one record per CDR3 protein. The table lists some 300,000 distinct CDR3 sequences, around 13% of them singletons, with roughly 7.9% in the top ten. When ophthalmopathy did not progress within 18 months, Graves' hyperthyroidism was considered stable. Among the patients, aged 18 to 65, hyperthyroidism was newly diagnosed and had lasted under 2 months. 10 ml fresh peripheral blood yielded the PBMCs. Germline loops: CDR1 MDHEN, CDR2 SYDVKM. Germline trimming cut 5 bases from V and 1 base from J; bases unmatched to any gene: 7. The CDR3 runs 17 residues.

This sequence was found in a woman between 40 and 55 years old with Graves' hyperthyroidism. The V call is TRBV28, the J call TRBJ2-3; 12 bases line up with TRBD2. Sequenced: blood. The CDR3 sequence: CASSILLAGGGTDTQYF. CDR3 nucleotides: TGTGCCAGCAGTATCCTACTAGCGGGAGGCGGCACAGATACGCAGTATTTT.